The 8 T cell receptor beta chains below were found in one sample sequenced in a study of cytomegalovirus exposure and HLA in healthy donors. It was with 60 Vbeta and 13 Jbeta primers that the PCR ran. Repertoires were generated with immunoSEQ multiplex PCR, while TCRdb's copy carries only in-frame clones and drops some. Of about 80,000 clones listed, roughly 80% are singletons. Sequences were obtained from PBMCs. The receptors were gathered from a woman aged 40 to 55 in good health and CMV-seropositive.

The chain links TRBV6-1 to TRBJ2-1, with 9 positions matching TRBD2. The CDR3 totals 17 residues. With 2 bases clipped from V and 1 base from J, the junction kept 6 bases outside the gene matches. CDR1 and CDR2 (germline): MNHNS, SASEGT. Written as DNA, the CDR3 is TGTGCCAGCAGTGAAAGGCGGAGCGGGGGGTCCTACAATGAGCAGTTCTTC. It translates to CASSERRSGGSYNEQFF.

Note on this clone: Mismatch with germline at one junction end may stem from a read error. CDR3 amino acids: CASRLWGGGSEQFF. In nucleotides, the CDR3 is TGTGCCAGCAGATTATGGGGAGGAGGTAGTGAGCAGTTCTTC. The V gene is TRBV27, the J gene TRBJ2-1, with a weak D call TRBD2 (6 bases). CDR1 and CDR2 from the germline V gene are MNHEY and SMNVEV (reference sequence). The CDR3 is 14 amino acids.

Remarks on this clone: At the DNA level, this CDR3 is encoded by other sequences in the same sample as well. In DNA, the CDR3 is TGCGCCAGCAGCTTGGATGGGACAGGGGTCACTGAAGCTTTCTTT. Translated: CASSLDGTGVTEAFF. V gene TRBV5-1 combines with J gene TRBJ1-1; the match to TRBD1 covers 10 bases. This CDR3 has 15 residues. After removal of 0 bases from V and 4 bases from J, the junction contained 3 bases not matched to a gene. Germline assignment: CDR1 SGHRS and CDR2 YFSETQ.

This clone was picked up one time. The chain couples TRBV7-3 to TRBJ1-1; D not certain. This CDR3 contains 13 residues. Germline-derived CDR1 and CDR2 are SGHTA and FQGTGA. With 1 base removed from V and 2 bases from J, the gap between germline ends came to 5 bases. This chain's CDR3 is CASSLSVNTEAFF. The CDR3 DNA is TGTGCCAGCAGCTTAAGCGTCAACACTGAAGCTTTCTTT. The whole variable domain, remainder taken from reference TRBV7-3 and TRBJ1-1, is GAGVSQTPSNKVTEKGKYVELRCDPISGHTALYWYRQSLGQGPEFLIYFQGTGAADDSGLPNDRFFAVRPEGSVSTLKIQRTERGDSAVYLCASSLSVNTEAFFGQGTRLTVV.

The chain uses TRBV5-1 and TRBJ1-2, with D unclear. Germline V gives CDR1 SGHRS, CDR2 YFSETQ. The CDR3 is 14 residues long. Deletions cut 0 bases from V and 2 bases from J, with 8 bases between. CDR3 amino acids: CASSLAAQNYGYTF. CDR3 DNA sequence: TGCGCCAGCAGCTTGGCCGCACAGAACTATGGCTACACCTTC. Full variable domain (rest looked up from reference TRBV5-1 and TRBJ1-2): KAGVTQTPRYLIKTRGQQVTLSCSPISGHRSVSWYQQTPGQGLQFLFEYFSETQRNKGNFPGRFSGRQFSNSRSEMNVSTLELGDSALYLCASSLAAQNYGYTFGSGTRLTVV.

This clone was recorded a few times. Other DNA sequences within the sample encode an identical CDR3. The rearrangement joins TRBV5-1 to TRBJ1-1; no reliable D call. The germline V and J ends were trimmed by 2 bases and 3 bases, with 8 bases remaining between them. This CDR3 is built from 13 residues. Germline V gene sequence: CDR1 SGHRS, CDR2 YFSETQ. The CDR3 reads CASSLSGYTEAFF. CDR3 bases: TGCGCCAGCAGCTTAAGCGGGTACACTGAAGCTTTCTTT. The whole variable domain, remainder taken from reference TRBV5-1 and TRBJ1-1, is KAGVTQTPRYLIKTRGQQVTLSCSPISGHRSVSWYQQTPGQGLQFLFEYFSETQRNKGNFPGRFSGRQFSNSRSEMNVSTLELGDSALYLCASSLSGYTEAFFGQGTRLTVV.

The chain uses TRBV25-1 and TRBJ2-1; D remains unclear. Germline assignment: CDR1 MGHDK and CDR2 SYGVNS. Trimming took 1 base from V and 10 from J, leaving 5 bases between them. CDR3 size: 11 residues. The CDR3 bases are TGTGCCAGCAGTGAATGGCGGGAGCAGTTCTTC. This translates into CASSEWREQFF. The full variable domain, with the rest looked up from reference TRBV25-1 and TRBJ2-1, is EADIYQTPRYLVIGTGKKITLECSQTMGHDKMYWYQQDPGMELHLIHYSYGVNSTEKGDLSSESTVSRIRTEHFPLTLESARPSHTSQYLCASSEWREQFFGPGTRLTVL.

The chain carries TRBV5-1 and TRBJ1-3; 9 bases line up with TRBD1. V trimming: 4 bases; J trimming: 4 bases; junction bases outside the gene matches: 9. This CDR3 region has 16 residues. Germline CDR1 is SGHRS and CDR2 is YFSETQ. CDR3 in amino acids: CASSHITGGRGNTIYF. The CDR3 DNA reads TGCGCCAGCAGCCACATAACAGGGGGCAGGGGAAACACCATATATTTT.